These T cell receptor beta chains were read from a single sample in a study of T cells in localized non-small cell lung cancer. TCRdb's table, derived via immunoSEQ multiplex PCR, lists solely in-frame clones and lacks some. The table lists some 800 clones, 20% to 25% of them singletons. Sequencing was performed on lung tumor tissue, taken before any cancer treatment. These receptors all stem from an older female donor with stage I lung adenocarcinoma. Each CDR3 is given with its conserved first and last residue. Each record gives: J gene, V gene, CDR3 protein.

j_call: TRBJ2-1
v_call: TRBV6-8
cdr3_aa: CASSPWTSVREQFF

j_call: TRBJ1-3
v_call: TRBV9
cdr3_aa: CASSVEGSGNTIYF

j_call: TRBJ2-5
v_call: TRBV19
cdr3_aa: CASSTPTGETQYF

j_call: TRBJ2-5
v_call: TRBV11-3
cdr3_aa: CASSLASGVPGETQYF

j_call: TRBJ1-4
v_call: TRBV11-3
cdr3_aa: CASSHMDRSEKLFF

j_call: TRBJ1-2
v_call: TRBV11-3
cdr3_aa: CASSSSYGGRGYGYTF

j_call: TRBJ2-3
v_call: TRBV5-1
cdr3_aa: CASSVGTGGRDTQYF

j_call: TRBJ1-1
v_call: TRBV11-3
cdr3_aa: CASSPELRVPEAFF

j_call: TRBJ1-1
v_call: TRBV29-1
cdr3_aa: CSAQTGEGTEAFF

j_call: TRBJ2-3
v_call: TRBV6-8
cdr3_aa: CASSTRTSGSTDTQYF

j_call: TRBJ2-2
v_call: TRBV15
cdr3_aa: CATADRVNTGELFF

j_call: TRBJ2-7
v_call: TRBV28
cdr3_aa: CASNRPGQGINEQYF

j_call: TRBJ2-7
v_call: TRBV28
cdr3_aa: CASSLLGGPLYEQYF

j_call: TRBJ1-2
v_call: TRBV30
cdr3_aa: CAWSVTGPRGYTF

j_call: TRBJ1-2
v_call: TRBV9
cdr3_aa: CASSLQGAWGYTF

j_call: TRBJ1-1
v_call: TRBV6-8
cdr3_aa: CASTRGGSTEAFF

j_call: TRBJ1-3
v_call: TRBV19
cdr3_aa: CASSSGIGTGNTIYF

j_call: TRBJ1-4
v_call: TRBV9
cdr3_aa: CASSGWTGGEKLFF

j_call: TRBJ2-7
v_call: TRBV6-8
cdr3_aa: CASSRQGYEQYF

j_call: TRBJ1-2
v_call: TRBV11-3
cdr3_aa: CASSLSGQENYGYTF

j_call: TRBJ1-2
v_call: TRBV18
cdr3_aa: CASSLGSGTYGYTF

j_call: TRBJ2-2
v_call: TRBV11-3
cdr3_aa: CASSLGGSTGELFF

j_call: TRBJ1-5
v_call: TRBV6-8
cdr3_aa: CASRPGRNSNQPQHF

j_call: TRBJ1-1
v_call: TRBV28
cdr3_aa: CYSMAAQGLNTEAFF